A single sample is the source of the 21 T cell receptor beta chains below, sequenced in a study of Graves' ophthalmopathy and Graves' hyperthyroidism. RNA transcripts served as template for amplifying TCR beta CDR3 sequences. The first round was an RT-PCR with HTBI primers, and the second round was a multiplex PCR. Each CDR3 protein is one row after TCRdb ran MiXCR on the multiplex PCR reads. The sample lists 360,000 or so distinct CDR3 sequences; about 18% were seen once. The source material was peripheral blood. The receptors stem from a woman aged 18 to 35 with Graves' ophthalmopathy.

As DNA, the CDR3 is TGTGCCAGCAGTTACGGGGCGGGAGGTAGGAACGAGCAGTACTTC. Protein product: CASSYGAGGRNEQYF. The V and J genes are TRBV6-2 or TRBV6-3 and TRBJ2-7; 8 bases agree with TRBD2. CDR3 size: 15 residues. Germline loops: CDR1 MNHEY, CDR2 SVGEGT. Trimming removed 2 bases from V and 5 bases from J; junction bases left unmatched: 8.

This clonotype has just a few counts. The chain has TRBV19 and TRBJ2-2; unclear D gene. The CDR3 runs to 13 residues. V was clipped by 6 bases and J by 6 bases, with 11 bases between them. Per the germline V gene, CDR1 is LNHDA and CDR2 is SQIVND (reference sequence). The CDR3 spells CASRPGLAGELFF. CDR3 DNA: TGTGCCAGTAGACCCGGTTTAGCCGGGGAGCTGTTTTTT.

This clonotype has a count of ten or more. The chain carries TRBV5-1 and TRBJ2-5, with 7 bases identical to TRBD1. J gave up 0 bases and V 2 bases, and 4 bases lay outside the gene matches. The CDR3 is 15 residues long. Germline loops: CDR1 SGHRS, CDR2 YFSETQ. This CDR3 reads CASSFGRGYQETQYF. In nucleotides, the CDR3 is TGCGCCAGCAGCTTTGGCAGGGGGTACCAAGAGACCCAGTACTTC.

In this sample, this clonotype turned up once. This chain uses TRBV6-2 or TRBV6-3 with TRBJ1-1; no definite D call. V was pared by 6 bases and J by 3 bases, with 11 bases between. CDR1 MNHEY and CDR2 SVGEGT come from the germline V gene. This CDR3 has 13 amino acids. The CDR3 region has the DNA TGTGCCAGCAGGACCCCCATACACACTGAAGCTTTCTTT. It codes for CASRTPIHTEAFF.

This clonotype showed up many times. The chain employs TRBV12-3 or TRBV12-4 and TRBJ2-7; D remains unclear. With 3 bases removed from V and 0 bases from J, the gap between germline ends came to 15 bases. The CDR3 is 16 amino acids. CDR3 bases: TGTGCCAGCAGTTTCCCACGTGGTAGGAGCTCCTACGAGCAGTACTTC. It yields the protein CASSFPRGRSSYEQYF.

This clonotype has a count of ten or more. The chain recombines TRBV11-2 with TRBJ1-3; D gene ambiguous. Germline V CDR1 and CDR2: SGHAT, FQNNGV. This CDR3 is 16 amino acids long. V was trimmed by 0 bases and J by 0 bases, leaving 9 bases between them. DNA for the CDR3: TGTGCCAGCAGCTTAGATCGAAGGGTCTCTGGAAACACCATATATTTT. Its protein is CASSLDRRVSGNTIYF.

The gene calls are TRBV6-1 and TRBJ2-3; 11 bases line up with TRBD1. Germline assignment: CDR1 MNHNS and CDR2 SASEGT. CDR3 length: 15 amino acids. V lost 7 bases and J lost 5; bases outside the gene matches: 8. CDR3 in amino acids: CASNSGDRGIDTQYF. CDR3 sequence (DNA): TGTGCCAGCAACTCCGGGGACAGGGGGATAGATACGCAGTATTTT.

The chain joins TRBV27 to TRBJ2-5; 13 bases align to TRBD2. This CDR3 has 15 amino acids. The germline V gene encodes CDR1 MNHEY and CDR2 SMNVEV (reference sequence). Trimming at V came to 6 bases and at J to 6 bases, leaving 7 bases not matched to a gene. Here the CDR3 reads CASSMTSGGRKTQYF. As DNA, the CDR3 is TGTGCCAGCAGCATGACTAGCGGGGGGAGAAAGACCCAGTACTTC.

In its sample, this clonotype was seen many times. This chain joins TRBV7-9 and TRBJ1-1; D ambiguous. The germline V and J ends were trimmed by 4 bases and 1 base, with 7 bases remaining between them. Looked up from germline, CDR1 is SEHNR and CDR2 is FQNEAQ (reference sequence). The CDR3 covers 13 residues. In nucleotides, the CDR3 is TGTGCCAGCAGCTCGGTGCGGAACACTGAAGCTTTCTTT. Its protein product is CASSSVRNTEAFF.

The chain carries TRBV7-8 and TRBJ1-2, with D uncertain. The CDR3 loop spans 14 amino acids. Trimming cost V 4 bases and J 7 bases, with 16 bases left between them. Per the germline V gene, CDR1 is SGHVS and CDR2 is FQNEAQ. The CDR3, as DNA: TGTGCCAGCAGCTCCGACGTGGGGATCGGTGGCTACACCTTC. Encoded protein: CASSSDVGIGGYTF.

This clonotype was recorded many times. The chain joins TRBV7-3 to TRBJ1-1, with TRBD1 as a possible D gene (6 bases). V gave up 2 bases and J gave up 1 base, with 14 bases separating them. Germline-derived CDR1 and CDR2 are SGHTA and FQGTGA. CDR3 length: 16 residues. This CDR3 reads CASSLLGGAGNTEAFF. CDR3 DNA sequence: TGTGCCAGCAGCTTATTGGGGGGGGCCGGGAACACTGAAGCTTTCTTT.

This clonotype has ten or more counts. The V call is TRBV29-1, the J call TRBJ2-7; 14 positions agree with TRBD2. This CDR3 contains 13 residues. CDR1 and CDR2 (germline): SQVTM, ANQGSEA. V gave up 7 bases and J gave up 5 bases; unmatched junction bases: 4. CDR3 residues: CSAGTSGSNEQYF. The CDR3 DNA follows: TGCAGCGCCGGGACTAGCGGGAGCAACGAGCAGTACTTC.

This clonotype was picked up many times. The rearrangement joins TRBV10-2 to TRBJ1-5, with D possibly being TRBD1 (6 bases). Trimming left V 0 bases short and J 7 bases short, with 13 bases between. The CDR3 is made up of 15 amino acids. Germline V gene data show CDR1 as WSHSY and CDR2 as SAAADI. CDR3 region: CASSESTGIGQPQHF. CDR3 sequence (DNA): TGCGCCAGCAGTGAGTCTACAGGGATCGGGCAGCCCCAGCATTTT.

This clonotype occurred many times. One end of the junction is discordant with germline, which a read error may explain. The rearrangement uses TRBV5-5 and TRBJ2-7, with 7 bases lining up with TRBD2. The CDR3 runs to 9 residues. CDR1 is SGHKS, CDR2 YYEKEE, per germline (reference sequence). The CDR3 reads CASGVAGIF. The CDR3 DNA reads TGTGCCAGCGGGGTAGCGGGTATCTTC.

Remarks on this clonotype: A much more abundant neighbour one base away suggests this may be a read error. V usage is TRBV20-1 and J usage is TRBJ2-7; either TRBD1 or TRBD2 may fit D (6 bases each). Germline assignment: CDR1 DFQATT and CDR2 SNEGSKA (reference sequence). CDR3 length: 17 amino acids. This CDR3 reads CSANIIQGLPSDYEQHF. Written as DNA, the CDR3 is TGCAGTGCTAATATTATACAGGGACTCCCTAGCGACTACGAGCAGCACTTC.

This chain uses TRBV7-2 with TRBJ2-5, with TRBD2 identical over 10 bases. V was clipped by 4 bases and J by 3 bases; unmatched bases: 2. This CDR3 has 14 residues. Germline CDR1 SGHTA, CDR2 FQGNSA. As DNA, the CDR3 is TGTGCCAGCAGCTCAGCGGGAGGGGAAGAGACCCAGTACTTC. Translated: CASSSAGGEETQYF.

This clonotype was recorded many times. V usage is TRBV5-1 and J usage is TRBJ2-2; no reliable D call. The CDR3 is made up of 13 amino acids. The germline gives CDR1 SGHRS, CDR2 YFSETQ. Trimming left V 1 base short and J 7 bases short, with 8 bases between. In DNA form, the CDR3 reads TGCGCCAGCAGCTTGCTTTTTGGCGGGGAGCTGTTTTTT. Encoded protein: CASSLLFGGELFF. The entire variable domain, with the rest obtained from reference TRBV5-1 and TRBJ2-2, is as follows: KAGVTQTPRYLIKTRGQQVTLSCSPISGHRSVSWYQQTPGQGLQFLFEYFSETQRNKGNFPGRFSGRQFSNSRSEMNVSTLELGDSALYLCASSLLFGGELFFGEGSRLTVL.

This clonotype came up many times. This chain joins TRBV6-2 or TRBV6-3 and TRBJ2-5; 13 positions agree with TRBD2. The CDR3 is 17 amino acids. The ends lost 2 bases at V and 2 bases at J; junction bases unmatched: 5. The germline V gene encodes CDR1 MNHEY and CDR2 SVGEGT. CDR3 DNA: TGTGCCAGCAGTTACCCGGTGGGACTAGCGGGACAAGAGACCCAGTACTTC. Residues: CASSYPVGLAGQETQYF.

Regarding this clonotype: At one of its ends the junction is not consistent with the germline gene, which may arise from a read error. V usage is TRBV6-2 or TRBV6-3 and J usage is TRBJ2-5, with D tentatively TRBD1 or TRBD2 (5 bases each). CDR3 size: 14 residues. The germline gives CDR1 MNHEY, CDR2 SVGEGT. The chain's CDR3 is CASSYGDGASPERF. CDR3 nucleotide sequence: TGTGCCAGCAGTTACGGGGACGGCGCCTCCCCCGAGCGCTTC.

In its sample, this clonotype was seen many times. One junction end does not reproduce the germline sequence, and a read error may be involved. This rearrangement joins TRBV7-3 to TRBJ2-7; no clear D. The length of the CDR3 is 13 residues. Per germline, CDR1 SGHTA and CDR2 FQGTGA. CDR3 region: CASSLDGTYVQYF. In DNA, the CDR3 is TGTGCCAGCAGCTTAGACGGCACCTACGTGCAGTACTTC.

This clonotype was detected many times. The chain employs TRBV11-3 and TRBJ2-7; D is perhaps TRBD1 (5 bases). The V gene's germline CDR1 is SGHNT and CDR2 YENEEA. V was pared by 5 bases and J by 7 bases, with 21 bases between. This CDR3 is built from 15 residues. The chain's CDR3 is CASSEERGSGREQYF. The CDR3 coding sequence is TGTGCCAGCAGCGAGGAAAGGGGCTCTGGTAGGGAGCAGTACTTC.